This TCR beta chain was sequenced for a study of T cells in tuberculosis (dated by TCRdb to the late 2010s). For the wider study: In the study, CD1B tetramers and high-throughput TCR immunosequencing were combined to characterize T cells specific for the mycobacterial lipid antigen glucose monomycolate (GMM). A South African clinical cohort compared IGRA-negative adolescents, IGRA-positive adolescents with latent tuberculosis and adults with active tuberculosis, over eight per group.

Only one count was recorded for this clone. This clone's antigen is unknown. Base qualities are not provided; no much larger clone lies one nucleotide away. At study entry, adolescents were screened for latent tuberculosis infection using a tuberculin skin test and the QuantiFERON-TB GOLD In-Tube IGRA. Immunosequencing was performed on unsorted cryopreserved PBMC, with 90,000 to 100,000 T cells per clinical donor covered on average. Eleven high schools in the Worcester region of the Western Cape, South Africa, served as enrollment sites for adolescents aged 12 to 18 years. Some ten M. tuberculosis-infected adolescents and roughly ten uninfected adolescents, matched for age and sex, were selected. Adolescent PBMC were isolated from freshly drawn heparinized blood by density centrifugation and cryopreserved. V is shortened by 0 bases, J by 9 bases, and the region joining them spans 22 bases. CDR1 and CDR2 were assigned from the germline V gene as SGDLS and YYNGEE. The CDR3 goes from the cysteine to the phenylalanine over 16 residues. Just CDR3 DNA is preserved here, 48 bases in frame from base 1.

Study-level results and caveats: The smaller NN-distances in active tuberculosis patients were driven in part by shorter CDR3-alpha lengths, while the difference seen for TCR-beta was not statistically significant. With the diverse GMM-specific repertoire as input, a classifier achieved 80% to 90% accuracy (AUROC around 0.93), whereas GEM motif frequencies as input gave under 75% accuracy. Smaller mean NN-distances to GMM-specific TCRs were observed in active tuberculosis TCR-alpha repertoires than in IGRA-negative controls, suggesting clonal expansion of GMM-specific TCRs. Clinical samples were chosen by availability of cryopreserved specimens, and active tuberculosis cases were adults while controls were adolescents.

TCR libraries were generated with the immunoSEQ multiplex PCR assay, using TCR-beta and/or TCR-alpha/delta assays for each sample. The amplified TCR libraries were sequenced using the Illumina high-throughput platform. Per the original workflow: Clustering and dimensionality reduction relied on pairwise TCRdist distances among GMM-specific receptors from T cells that were either sorted ex vivo or expanded in vitro. The score assigned to each clinical repertoire was mean NN-distance, meaning the average TCRdist to the nearest 10% of tetramer-positive reference sequences. GEM TCR motif frequency was calculated as the fraction of unique TCRs that matched known GEM sequences in V/J usage and CDR3 length. Linear discriminant analysis with leave-one-out cross-validation, implemented in scikit-learn, was used to classify active tuberculosis. The table comes from immuneACCESS by way of TCRdb, which keeps in-frame sequences with V and J called. Part of the clones is missing from these tables; in studies checked, under half for an unresolved V gene and the rest for unknown reasons. V and J calls and clone size are given by that table; D and trimming were obtained from the DNA. This sample holds some 20,000 clones; approximately 90% were observed only once. The biggest ten clones account for 14% to 15% of the sample.

The V gene is TRBV9 and the J gene is TRBJ2-7; TRBD2 is a possible D gene, resting on 6 matching bases. This TCR came from a donor aged 5 to 30 with latent tuberculosis or without tuberculosis infection. Sequencing was done on a sample of PBMCs. The CDR3 protein is CASSVEGEAIPTAQYF. The nucleotide sequence reads as follows: TGTGCCAGCAGCGTAGAAGGGGAGGCGATTCCTACGGCGCAGTACTTC.